Reported below is one T cell receptor (beta chain). The data originate from a study of early T cells in non-severe SARS-CoV-2 infection. Study-wide context: Unsorted whole blood bulk RNA was sequenced, with unpaired chains.

V lost 4 bases and J 10 bases, leaving 20 bases between the germline ends. CDR3 size: 15 residues. CDR1 and CDR2 from the germline V gene are LGHDT and YNNKEL (reference sequence). Individual cDNA molecules carried attached unique molecular identifiers. TCRdb itself ran the 5' RACE reads through MiXCR, one entry per CDR3 protein. The sample records roughly 100,000 distinct CDR3 sequences, roughly 12% being singletons. This TCR was recovered from an adult who was a healthcare worker with PCR-confirmed SARS-CoV-2 infection or an uninfected control (not recorded which). Source: whole blood, taken at baseline. This chain joins TRBV3-1 and TRBJ2-1; D may be TRBD1 or TRBD2 (6 bases each). The CDR3 here is CASSPPRGRPGEQFF. CDR3 in DNA: TGTGCCAGCAGCCCCCCGAGGGGGAGGCCGGGGGAGCAGTTCTTC.